This T cell receptor (beta chain) originates from a study of blood T cell repertoires in COVID-19. Study-wide context: Sources were T cells, B-cell-depleted T cells, or PBMCs; the material itself was cDNA or gDNA.

In the original processing: Reference gene primer amplification in the assay estimated nucleated cell counts. Data came from immunoSEQ multiplex PCR; TCRdb stores just in-frame clones and leaves some out. That table is the source of V, J and clone size, and D and trimming were worked out from the DNA. The sample carries about 68,000 clones, roughly three quarters recorded once. V was trimmed by 6 bases and J by 0 bases, leaving 12 bases between them. Germline values: CDR1 SGHVS, CDR2 FNYEAQ. The CDR3 length is 15 residues. The chain is built from TRBV7-6 and TRBJ2-1, with D uncertain. The sequenced material came from peripheral blood. This clonotype originated in a woman aged 50 to 65 with acute or convalescent COVID-19. CDR3 sequence (DNA): TGTGCCAGCAGTCCTGGAGTCGGCTCCTACAATGAGCAGTTCTTC. Translating it yields CASSPGVGSYNEQFF.